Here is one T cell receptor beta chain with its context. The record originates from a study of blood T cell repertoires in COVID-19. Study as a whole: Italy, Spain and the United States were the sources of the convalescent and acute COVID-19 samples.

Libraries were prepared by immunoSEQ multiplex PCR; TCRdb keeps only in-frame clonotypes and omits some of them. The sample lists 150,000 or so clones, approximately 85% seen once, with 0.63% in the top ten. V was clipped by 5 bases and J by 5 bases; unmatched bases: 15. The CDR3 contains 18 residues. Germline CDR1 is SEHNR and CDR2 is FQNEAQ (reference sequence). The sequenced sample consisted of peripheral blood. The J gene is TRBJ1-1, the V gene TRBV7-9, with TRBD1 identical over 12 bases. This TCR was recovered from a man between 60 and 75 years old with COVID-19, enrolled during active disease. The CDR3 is CASSTNGRDRGPGTEAFF. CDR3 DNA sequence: TGTGCCAGCAGCACAAACGGCCGGGACAGGGGGCCGGGGACTGAAGCTTTCTTT.